This record concerns one TCR beta chain sequence. Its antigen has not been determined. No clone much larger than this one lies a single base away; base qualities are absent. The sample comes from a study of blood T cell repertoires in COVID-19 (TCRdb year 2020). Describing the broader study: Collaborator samples came from the United States, Italy and Spain and covered acute and convalescent phases of COVID-19. The material from the prospective study consisted of cDNA or gDNA derived from T cells, B-cell-depleted T cells, or PBMCs. Subjects who had been exposed to COVID-19, were actively infected with it, or had recovered from it provided the deeply sampled blood TCRbeta repertoires that made up the dataset. A freely available public database, intended as a resource for researchers studying the immune response to SARS-CoV-2, is where the repertoires were released. The samples were drawn from the first 160 participants of the ongoing ImmuneRACE study and from about 1,200 subjects provided by 6 global collaborators. Nearly every sample came with metadata listing a de-identified subject ID, COVID-19 status, age in years and sex. Where HLA class I and class II types were available, the types were taken from metadata supplied by the sample provider, not from assay-based typing. Paper-wide results and their limitations: How much clinical and demographic metadata was included differed by source and by participant, and the metadata was provided uncurated.

Participants in the prospective study were aged roughly 18 to 89 years, lived in 20 to 25 United States geographic areas, and enrolled through a virtual design. To assign participants to cohorts, the prospective study relied on clinical history that participants themselves reported in a screening survey and a study questionnaire. ImmuneRACE Cohort 3 recovered participants were defined by two consecutive negative NP/OP PCR tests, healthcare professional clearance, or symptom resolution. Each participant in the prospective study had whole blood, serum and a nasopharyngeal or oropharyngeal swab collected by mobile phlebotomists. Additional blood draws and questionnaires over an approximately two-month period could optionally be provided by prospective study participants. Before DNA extraction, blood samples from the prospective study were shipped at room temperature or frozen. TCRbeta CDR3 regions were amplified from genomic DNA using the immunoSEQ Assay, a bias-controlled multiplex PCR. The paper's processing steps were these. Within the assay, amplification of reference gene primers was used to estimate how many nucleated cells each sample contained. Sequence reads were collapsed and filtered to measure the absolute abundance of every unique TCRbeta CDR3 rearrangement. Productive Simpson clonality was computed per sample as the square root of Simpson's diversity index over productive rearrangements. In TCRdb, the immuneACCESS table is reduced to in-frame sequences with V and J assigned. These tables do not hold every clone; where another copy was compared, an unresolved V gene accounts for under half, and the others remain unexplained. The V and J calls and clone size come from that table; D and trimming were worked out from the DNA. Recorded for this sample are approximately 350,000 clones; approximately 92% of them occurred a single time. Roughly 1% of the sample is held by the ten biggest clonotypes.

The germline V gene encodes CDR1 MNHEY and CDR2 SMNVEV (reference sequence). V gives up 8 bases and J gives up 3 bases, and the segment between their germline ends measures 10 bases. Its CDR3 holds 13 amino acids, cysteine through phenylalanine. The DNA shown is the 39-base CDR3, in frame from base 1. Sequenced: PBMCs or T cells enriched from blood (not recorded which). The clonotype comes from a man younger than 35 who had recovered from COVID-19. The chain was built from TRBV27 and TRBJ1-4, with the D segment identity uncertain. CDR3 region: CASADRSNEKLFF. In nucleotide form, the sequence is TGTGCCAGCGCTGATCGGTCTAATGAAAAACTGTTTTTT.